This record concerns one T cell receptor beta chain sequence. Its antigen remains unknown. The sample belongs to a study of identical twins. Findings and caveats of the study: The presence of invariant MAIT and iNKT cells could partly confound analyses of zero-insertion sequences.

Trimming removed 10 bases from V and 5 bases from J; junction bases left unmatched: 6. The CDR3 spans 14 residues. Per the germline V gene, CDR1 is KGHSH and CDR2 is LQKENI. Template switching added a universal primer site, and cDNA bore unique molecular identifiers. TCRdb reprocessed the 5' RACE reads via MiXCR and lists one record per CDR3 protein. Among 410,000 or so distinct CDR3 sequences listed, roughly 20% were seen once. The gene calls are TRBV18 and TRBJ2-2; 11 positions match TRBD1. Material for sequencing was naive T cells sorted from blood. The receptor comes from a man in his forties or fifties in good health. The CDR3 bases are TGTGCCACGGACAGGGGGCCGACGACCGGGGAGCTGTTTTTT. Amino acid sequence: CATDRGPTTGELFF.